Below, 15 T cell receptor beta chains from the same sample are listed, as sequenced in a study of cytomegalovirus exposure and HLA in healthy donors. The PCR contained 60 Vbeta and 13 Jbeta primers. Assay used: immunoSEQ multiplex PCR; TCRdb lists only in-frame clones, some missing. The sample lists approximately 150,000 clones; roughly 76% were seen once. Sequencing was carried out using PBMCs. All receptors come from a man aged 60 to 75 in good health and CMV-seronegative.

The chain couples TRBV25-1 to TRBJ1-1; D is unresolved. V gave up 5 bases and J gave up 1 base, with 11 bases separating them. Germline-derived CDR1 and CDR2 are MGHDK and SYGVNS. The CDR3 is made up of 14 amino acids. This CDR3 is CASSSSRSNTEAFF. For the CDR3, the DNA is TGTGCCAGCAGTTCTAGCAGATCGAACACTGAAGCTTTCTTT.

The chain is built from TRBV4-1 and TRBJ1-1; 8 bases are a match to TRBD1. Per the germline V gene, CDR1 is MGHRA and CDR2 is YSYEKL. J was trimmed by 5 bases and V by 1 base; bases with no gene match: 6. CDR3 length equals 15 residues. In nucleotides, the CDR3 is TGCGCCAGCAGCCAAGCGGGACAGGCGTGGACTGAAGCTTTCTTT. Protein product: CASSQAGQAWTEAFF.

This clone was recorded only once. The chain is built from TRBV29-1 and TRBJ2-1, with 8 bases matching TRBD2. This CDR3 comprises 14 residues. Germline V lookup: CDR1 SQVTM, CDR2 ANQGSEA. Unmatched junction bases numbered 8, after V lost 3 bases and J lost 7 bases. This chain's CDR3 is CSVEFGLANNEQFF. The CDR3 DNA reads as TGCAGCGTTGAGTTCGGACTAGCTAATAATGAGCAGTTCTTC.

The V call is TRBV30, the J call TRBJ2-1; the D gene is possibly TRBD1 (5 bases). The CDR3 has 13 amino acids. Per germline, CDR1 GTSNPN and CDR2 SVGIG (reference sequence). Trimming removed 0 bases from V and 6 bases from J, with 9 bases in between. The CDR3 coding sequence is TGTGCCTGGAGTGTACCCCAGGGCAATGAGCAGTTCTTC. Amino acids: CAWSVPQGNEQFF.

V usage is TRBV10-3 and J usage is TRBJ2-7, with TRBD1 matching over 8 bases. Germline CDR1 and CDR2: ENHRY and SYGVKD. This CDR3 spans 14 amino acids. Unmatched junction bases numbered 4, after V lost 4 bases and J lost 2 bases. The CDR3 spells CAISVTGDPYEQYF. The DNA of the CDR3 is TGTGCCATCAGTGTGACAGGGGACCCCTACGAGCAGTACTTC.

The chain is built from TRBV30 and TRBJ2-6; tentative D call: TRBD1 (6 bases). Germline V gene data show CDR1 as GTSNPN and CDR2 as SVGIG (reference sequence). This CDR3 spans 14 amino acids. V was trimmed by 5 bases and J by 0 bases, leaving 8 bases between them. CDR3 sequence (DNA): TGTGCCTGGGCGACAGGCTCTGGGGCCAACGTCCTGACTTTC. Amino acids: CAWATGSGANVLTF.

The gene calls are TRBV19 and TRBJ2-5, with 7 bases fitting TRBD1. With V trimmed by 8 bases and J by 2 bases, 14 bases remained unmatched. The CDR3 loop spans 16 amino acids. Germline CDR1 is LNHDA and CDR2 is SQIVND (reference sequence). This CDR3 is CASGVSLDRKQETQYF. DNA of the CDR3: TGTGCCAGTGGAGTGAGCCTGGACAGGAAACAAGAGACCCAGTACTTC.

The CDR3: CASSPSSPGRGTDTQYF. In DNA, the CDR3 is TGTGCCAGCTCACCCTCATCTCCCGGACGGGGGACAGATACGCAGTATTTT. The rearrangement links TRBV18 to TRBJ2-3, with D maybe TRBD2 (6 bases). The CDR3 spans 17 residues. CDR1 KGHSH and CDR2 LQKENI come from the germline V gene. V was shortened by 3 bases and J by 3 bases, with 19 bases between the two germline ends.

This chain connects TRBV28 to TRBJ1-1, with TRBD1 as a possible D gene (5 bases). V was shortened by 7 bases and J by 1 base, with 16 bases between the two germline ends. This CDR3 comprises 15 residues. Germline-derived CDR1 and CDR2 are MDHEN and SYDVKM. The CDR3 DNA reads as TGTGCCAGCACGGCGCAGGCCGGGGGGAACACTGAAGCTTTCTTT. Translation: CASTAQAGGNTEAFF. The full variable domain, completed using reference TRBV28 and TRBJ1-1, is DVKVTQSSRYLVKRTGEKVFLECVQDMDHENMFWYRQDPGLGLRLIYFSYDVKMKEKGDIPEGYSVSREKKERFSLILESASTNQTSMYLCASTAQAGGNTEAFFGQGTRLTVV.

The chain couples TRBV7-3 to TRBJ2-7; 7 bases fit TRBD1. The CDR3 extends over 15 amino acids. CDR1 and CDR2 from the germline V gene are SGHTA and FQGTGA. V was pared by 4 bases and J by 6 bases, with 12 bases of the junction left unmatched. CDR3 sequence: CASSSRQGPRGEQYF. CDR3 nucleotide sequence: TGTGCCAGCAGCTCACGACAGGGTCCCAGGGGCGAGCAGTACTTC. Using reference TRBV7-3 and TRBJ2-7 for the parts outside the CDR3, the full variable domain is GAGVSQTPSNKVTEKGKYVELRCDPISGHTALYWYRQSLGQGPEFLIYFQGTGAADDSGLPNDRFFAVRPEGSVSTLKIQRTERGDSAVYLCASSSRQGPRGEQYFGPGTRLTVT.

The chain couples TRBV6-1 to TRBJ1-2; tentatively, D is TRBD1 (5 bases). Trimming removed 2 bases at V and 4 bases at J, with 11 bases between. This CDR3 contains 14 residues. CDR1 and CDR2 from the germline V gene are MNHNS and SASEGT. CDR3 region: CASSELVTAYGYTF. The CDR3 DNA reads as TGTGCCAGCAGTGAATTGGTGACAGCCTATGGCTACACCTTC.

About this clone itself: The same CDR3 also results from other DNA sequences found in this sample. The CDR3 region has the DNA TGTGCCAGCAGCTGGGGACAGGGGTTCCTTTATGGCTACACCTTC. It encodes CASSWGQGFLYGYTF. The chain joins TRBV7-2 to TRBJ1-2; 10 bases line up with TRBD1. This CDR3 is built from 15 residues. The ends lost 4 bases at V and 5 bases at J; junction bases unmatched: 7. The V gene's germline CDR1 is SGHTA and CDR2 FQGNSA. The whole variable domain, remainder taken from reference TRBV7-2 and TRBJ1-2, is GAGVSQSPSNKVTEKGKDVELRCDPISGHTALYWYRQSLGQGLEFLIYFQGNSAPDKSGLPSDRFSAERTGGSVSTLTIQRTQQEDSAVYLCASSWGQGFLYGYTFGSGTRLTVV.

The chain uses TRBV5-4 and TRBJ2-1; TRBD1 agrees at 12 bases. The CDR3 extends over 14 amino acids. Looked up from germline, CDR1 is SGHNT and CDR2 is YYREEE (reference sequence). The junction had 2 bases not matched to a gene; V was cut back by 4 bases and J by 6 bases. The CDR3, as DNA: TGTGCCAGCAGCCGGGGACAGGGGGCCAATGAGCAGTTCTTC. Translated: CASSRGQGANEQFF.

The chain recombines TRBV27 with TRBJ2-2; maybe TRBD2 (5 bases). Germline values: CDR1 MNHEY, CDR2 SMNVEV (reference sequence). The CDR3 is 13 residues long. Trimming shortened V by 10 bases and J by 3 bases, and 12 bases separated the two germline ends. Here the CDR3 reads CAKFPGDTGELFF. In DNA form, the CDR3 reads TGTGCCAAATTCCCCGGGGACACCGGGGAGCTGTTTTTT.

The CDR3 region is CASSFQGVNTEAFF. The DNA for the CDR3 is TGTGCCAGCAGCTTTCAGGGTGTGAACACTGAAGCTTTCTTT. The V and J genes are TRBV7-2 and TRBJ1-1; the D gene is possibly TRBD1 (5 bases). Germline V gene sequence: CDR1 SGHTA, CDR2 FQGNSA. The V and J ends lost 3 bases and 0 bases respectively, with 8 bases between them. CDR3 length: 14 amino acids.